The 32 T cell receptor beta chains reported below all come from one sample, sequenced in a study of cytomegalovirus exposure and HLA in healthy donors. Primers included in the PCR were 60 Vbeta and 13 Jbeta primers. Here immunoSEQ multiplex PCR was the method, and the copy in TCRdb shows in-frame clones only, minus some. The data show 90,000 to 120,000 clones, about 74% seen once. Sequencing input: PBMCs. The receptors here all came from a woman aged 40 to 50 in good health and CMV-seropositive.

A remark on this clone: The junction departs from the called germline gene at one end, perhaps through a read error. V usage is TRBV6-6 and J usage is TRBJ2-7, with D possibly being TRBD2 (6 bases). Germline CDR1 MNHNY, CDR2 SVGAGI (reference sequence). The CDR3 is made up of 13 amino acids. The CDR3 sequence is CASSYGSGGEWGF. The CDR3, as DNA: TGTGCCAGCAGTTACGGGTCGGGCGGGGAGTGGGGGTTC.

This clone was found once. V gene TRBV28 combines with J gene TRBJ2-2; D not resolved. This CDR3 is built from 11 residues. Germline CDR1 reads MDHEN; CDR2 reads SYDVKM. Trimming shortened V by 4 bases and J by 6 bases, and 3 bases separated the two germline ends. The CDR3 DNA reads TGTGCCAGCAGTTCAGCCGGGGAGCTGTTTTTT. Amino acids: CASSSAGELFF.

The chain is built from TRBV9 and TRBJ2-5, with TRBD2 matching 12 bases. CDR3 length: 16 residues. CDR1 and CDR2 from the germline V gene are SGDLS and YYNGEE. V lost 0 bases to trimming and J lost 2 bases; unmatched junction nucleotides: 2. The CDR3 coding sequence is TGTGCCAGCAGCGTAGCGACTAGCGGGGGACAAGAGACCCAGTACTTC. Protein: CASSVATSGGQETQYF. Looking up the rest from reference TRBV9 and TRBJ2-5 gives the full variable domain: DSGVTQTPKHLITATGQRVTLRCSPRSGDLSVYWYQQSLDQGLQFLIQYYNGEERAKGNILERFSAQQFPDLHSELNLSSLELGDSALYFCASSVATSGGQETQYFGPGTRLLVL.

The rearrangement links TRBV2 to TRBJ1-1; a weak D match, TRBD1 (5 bases). The CDR3 length is 14 residues. The V end lost 4 bases, the J end lost 2 bases, and 11 bases lay between the germline ends. Germline CDR1 and CDR2: SNHLY and FYNNEI. CDR3 sequence (DNA): TGTGCCAGCAGTGCGTTAGGGGCAAACACTGAAGCTTTCTTT. Protein sequence: CASSALGANTEAFF.

V gene TRBV5-4 combines with J gene TRBJ2-2; TRBD2 matches 12 bases. The germline gives CDR1 SGHNT, CDR2 YYREEE (reference sequence). CDR3 length: 16 residues. V gave up 0 bases and J gave up 7 bases; unmatched junction bases: 4. CDR3 nucleotides: TGTGCCAGCAGCTTGGGGACTAGCGGGGTTTTCGGGGAGCTGTTTTTT. It codes for CASSLGTSGVFGELFF.

V gene TRBV4-1 combines with J gene TRBJ1-5, with 7 bases fitting TRBD1. This CDR3 has 15 amino acids. The germline CDR1 and CDR2 sequences are MGHRA and YSYEKL. The junction had 7 bases not matched to a gene; V was cut back by 1 base and J by 7 bases. The CDR3 DNA follows: TGCGCCAGCAGCCAAGTAGGGACAGTAGGGCAGCCCCAGCATTTT. It encodes CASSQVGTVGQPQHF.

The rearrangement uses TRBV2 and TRBJ1-4; 10 positions agree with TRBD1. The CDR3 contains 16 residues. Losses at the gene ends were 6 bases for V and 7 bases for J; bases not matched to a gene: 11. The germline gives CDR1 SNHLY, CDR2 FYNNEI. The CDR3 sequence: CASSAQPGQGSEKLFF. The CDR3 DNA reads TGTGCCAGCAGCGCCCAGCCGGGACAGGGGAGTGAAAAACTGTTTTTT.

The rearrangement uses TRBV23-1 and TRBJ2-3; D is undetermined. TRBV23-1 is noted as an ORF with a role that remains uncertain. V lost 8 bases to trimming and J lost 5 bases, with 8 bases between them. The CDR3 is made up of 11 amino acids. The CDR3 loop is CASRVKDTQYF. The CDR3 nucleotides are TGCGCCAGCCGAGTAAAAGATACGCAGTATTTT.

J is TRBJ1-6 and V is TRBV18, with 8 bases identical to TRBD1. The J segment lost 0 bases and the V segment lost 2 bases, leaving 3 bases of the junction unmatched. CDR3 length: 17 residues. Germline V gene lookup returns CDR1 KGHSH and CDR2 LQKENI. The CDR3 region is CASSPRDRSSYNSPLHF. The CDR3 nucleotides are TGTGCCAGCTCACCAAGGGACAGGTCCTCCTATAATTCACCCCTCCACTTT. Filled out from reference TRBV18 and TRBJ1-6, the complete variable domain reads NAGVMQNPRHLVRRRGQEARLRCSPMKGHSHVYWYRQLPEEGLKFMVYLQKENIIDESGMPKERFSAEFPKEGPSILRIQQVVRGDSAAYFCASSPRDRSSYNSPLHFGNGTRLTVT.

The rearrangement joins TRBV30 to TRBJ1-5; possibly TRBD1 for D (6 bases). CDR1 is GTSNPN, CDR2 SVGIG, per germline (reference sequence). Trimming took off 4 bases at V and 7 bases at J, with 11 bases between the two ends. CDR3 size: 12 residues. The DNA for the CDR3 is TGTGCCTGGAACAGGGATGAACAGCCCCAGCATTTT. Its protein product is CAWNRDEQPQHF.

The genes are TRBV6-5 and TRBJ2-2; D is possibly TRBD1 (6 bases). V was trimmed by 6 bases and J by 7 bases, leaving 9 bases between them. This CDR3 has 12 residues. The germline V gene has CDR1 MNHEY and CDR2 SVGAGI. Here the CDR3 DNA reads TGTGCCAGCAGAAACAGGGTCGGGGAGCTGTTTTTT. This codes for CASRNRVGELFF.

The V and J genes are TRBV12-5 and TRBJ1-1; TRBD1 might be the D (6 bases). V lost 2 bases and J lost 2, with 15 bases in between. The CDR3 runs to 16 residues. Germline CDR1 and CDR2: LGHNT and FRNRAP. The CDR3 reads CASGLQTTGINTEAFF. The CDR3 DNA reads TGTGCTAGTGGTTTGCAAACTACAGGGATCAACACTGAAGCTTTCTTT.

This sequence joins TRBV5-1 and TRBJ2-1; D may be TRBD2 (6 bases). This CDR3 has 16 residues. CDR1 and CDR2 (germline): SGHRS, YFSETQ. Trimming took off 0 bases at V and 7 bases at J, with 17 bases between the two ends. The CDR3 is CASSLAGRTDGNEQFF. DNA for the CDR3: TGCGCCAGCAGCTTGGCCGGGAGAACCGATGGGAATGAGCAGTTCTTC. Supplemented by reference TRBV5-1 and TRBJ2-1, the full variable domain reads KAGVTQTPRYLIKTRGQQVTLSCSPISGHRSVSWYQQTPGQGLQFLFEYFSETQRNKGNFPGRFSGRQFSNSRSEMNVSTLELGDSALYLCASSLAGRTDGNEQFFGPGTRLTVL.

The rearrangement links TRBV5-3 to TRBJ1-4, with no clear D. TRBV5-3 is an ORF for which the function is uncertain. The CDR3 length is 12 residues. The V end was cut by 8 bases, the J end by 8 bases, with 13 bases between. CDR3 DNA: TGTGCCAGGAGGAATCGAGGGGAAAAACTGTTTTTT. This sequence encodes CARRNRGEKLFF.

The V call is TRBV19, the J call TRBJ2-6; TRBD1 might be the D (5 bases). The V gene lost 3 bases and the J gene lost 0 bases, with 21 bases spanning the gap. This CDR3 comprises 20 residues. The germline V gene encodes CDR1 LNHDA and CDR2 SQIVND (reference sequence). CDR3 nucleotide sequence: TGTGCCAGTAGTATTCAGGGAAGGTTTAGGCCAAGCTCTGGGGCCAACGTCCTGACTTTC. As protein: CASSIQGRFRPSSGANVLTF.

V is TRBV7-8 and J is TRBJ2-7, with a weak D call TRBD1 (6 bases). The CDR3 length is 15 residues. Trimming took off 0 bases at V and 3 bases at J, with 12 bases between the two ends. Germline-derived CDR1 and CDR2 are SGHVS and FQNEAQ. The CDR3 sequence is CASSLAGQPLYEQYF. The DNA for the CDR3 is TGTGCCAGCAGCTTAGCAGGACAGCCCCTCTACGAGCAGTACTTC.

The chain has TRBV6-5 and TRBJ2-1; 10 bases match TRBD2. Germline CDR1 and CDR2: MNHEY and SVGAGI. The V and J ends lost 0 bases and 8 bases, in that order; junction bases with no gene match: 7. The CDR3 covers 16 residues. CDR3 in amino acids: CASSYSQRGGLDEQFF. The CDR3 nucleotides read TGTGCCAGCAGTTACTCCCAGCGGGGGGGCCTCGATGAGCAGTTCTTC.

The chain is built from TRBV27 and TRBJ2-7; 11 nucleotides match TRBD1. Trimming cost V 7 bases and J 8 bases; bases outside gene matches: 10. Germline assignment: CDR1 MNHEY and CDR2 SMNVEV (reference sequence). The CDR3 is 14 amino acids. The CDR3 bases are TGTGCCAGCAAGAACTCCGGGACAGGGGGAAAGCAGTACTTC. Translation: CASKNSGTGGKQYF.

The chain links TRBV7-3 to TRBJ1-2; D is unresolved. The CDR3 spans 13 residues. From germline, CDR1 is SGHTA and CDR2 FQGTGA. Deletions cut 1 base from V and 8 bases from J, with 11 bases between. This CDR3 reads CASSLNQRSGYTF. CDR3 in DNA: TGTGCCAGCAGCTTAAATCAACGGTCAGGCTACACCTTC.

The chain uses TRBV29-1 and TRBJ2-5; 8 bases are a match to TRBD2. Unmatched junction bases numbered 11, after V lost 6 bases and J lost 5 bases. The CDR3 has 14 amino acids. The germline CDR1 and CDR2 sequences are SQVTM and ANQGSEA. The CDR3 region is CSVSGGGLGETQYF. As DNA, the CDR3 is TGCAGCGTCTCGGGGGGGGGCCTAGGGGAGACCCAGTACTTC.

The gene calls are TRBV18 and TRBJ2-7; D might be TRBD2 (5 bases). V lost 2 bases to trimming and J lost 6 bases, with 17 bases between them. The CDR3 length is 15 residues. CDR1 is KGHSH, CDR2 LQKENI, per germline. CDR3 sequence reads: CASSPTPRSGGEQYF. CDR3 coding DNA: TGTGCCAGCTCACCAACCCCGAGGTCAGGAGGCGAGCAGTACTTC.

V is TRBV6-5 and J is TRBJ1-1; D ambiguous. Per germline, CDR1 MNHEY and CDR2 SVGAGI. The length of the CDR3 is 11 residues. V lost 7 bases to trimming and J lost 1 base, with 4 bases between them. The CDR3 DNA follows: TGTGCCAGCACCCAGAACACTGAAGCTTTCTTT. Its translation: CASTQNTEAFF.

The chain carries TRBV6-6 and TRBJ1-6; no clear D gene. V was trimmed by 8 bases and J by 5 bases, leaving 10 bases between them. Germline CDR1 MNHNY, CDR2 SVGAGI (reference sequence). The CDR3 is 13 residues long. The CDR3 region is CASRRDDNSPLHF. CDR3 coding DNA: TGTGCCAGCCGCCGGGATGATAATTCACCCCTCCACTTT.

The chain couples TRBV7-2 to TRBJ1-2, with D perhaps TRBD1 (5 bases). Trimming cost V 5 bases and J 8 bases, with 9 bases left between them. Germline CDR1 SGHTA, CDR2 FQGNSA. The CDR3 is 11 residues long. CDR3 bases: TGTGCCAGCAGCCCAGGACAAGGCTACACCTTC. Protein sequence: CASSPGQGYTF.

This chain uses TRBV27 with TRBJ1-5; TRBD1 agrees at 8 bases. V lost 8 bases and J lost 4; bases outside the gene matches: 10. The CDR3 runs 15 residues. Germline CDR1 MNHEY, CDR2 SMNVEV (reference sequence). CDR3 bases: TGTGCCAGCCGCCCCGGACAGGGTCTTAATCAGCCCCAGCATTTT. Encoded protein: CASRPGQGLNQPQHF.

The CDR3 sequence: CASSYSSKSSGNTIYF. The CDR3 DNA sequence: TGTGCCAGCAGTTACTCGAGTAAGAGCTCTGGAAACACCATATATTTT. This chain uses TRBV6-5 with TRBJ1-3; D call uncertain. The germline V and J ends were trimmed by 0 bases and 0 bases, with 9 bases remaining between them. The CDR3 sequence is 16 residues long. CDR1 is MNHEY and CDR2 is SVGAGI in the germline V gene.

The V and J genes are TRBV5-1 and TRBJ2-6, with a tentative D call TRBD2 (6 bases). Trimming shortened V by 0 bases and J by 2 bases, and 9 bases separated the two germline ends. Per the germline V gene, CDR1 is SGHRS and CDR2 is YFSETQ. The CDR3 sequence is 16 residues long. Here the CDR3 reads CASSLAGDAGANVLTF. In DNA, the CDR3 is TGCGCCAGCAGCTTGGCGGGGGACGCTGGGGCCAACGTCCTGACTTTC.

Notes on this clone: In the same sample, other DNA sequences code for this CDR3. The chain carries TRBV14 and TRBJ2-5; TRBD1 matches at 7 bases. Germline V gene sequence: CDR1 SGHDN, CDR2 FVKESK. V trimming: 1 base; J trimming: 1 base; junction bases outside the gene matches: 3. The CDR3 extends over 15 amino acids. The CDR3 nucleotides are TGTGCCAGCAGCCAAGGAAGGACAGGCCAAGAGACCCAGTACTTC. It translates to CASSQGRTGQETQYF.

A few counts support this clone. V usage is TRBV5-1 and J usage is TRBJ2-7, with TRBD2 as a possible D gene (6 bases). V lost 0 bases to trimming and J lost 3 bases, with 16 bases between them. The CDR3 totals 16 residues. CDR1 is SGHRS, CDR2 YFSETQ, per germline. CDR3 in DNA: TGCGCCAGCAGCTTGGCCATACTAGCCTCGTACTACGAGCAGTACTTC. It yields the protein CASSLAILASYYEQYF.

This rearrangement joins TRBV5-6 to TRBJ1-6; D unresolved. V was clipped by 1 base and J by 0 bases, with 8 bases between them. Per germline, CDR1 SGHDT and CDR2 YYEEEE. The CDR3 runs 16 residues. The CDR3 region is CASSLFKLSYNSPLHF. The CDR3 DNA follows: TGTGCCAGCAGCTTGTTCAAACTCTCCTATAATTCACCCCTCCACTTT.

The rearrangement uses TRBV5-4 and TRBJ2-7, with unresolved D. Germline V gives CDR1 SGHNT, CDR2 YYREEE (reference sequence). The CDR3 contains 11 residues. V lost 4 bases and J lost 6, with 8 bases in between. CDR3 in DNA: TGTGCCAGCAGCGTACACGCCGAGCAGTACTTC. Translating it yields CASSVHAEQYF.

V usage is TRBV6-5 and J usage is TRBJ2-2; TRBD2 matches at 8 bases. CDR1 and CDR2 (germline): MNHEY, SVGAGI. The CDR3 runs to 15 residues. V dropped 3 bases and J dropped 5; count of bases not matched to a gene: 5. The CDR3 sequence: CASSYGGGSTGELFF. The CDR3 coding sequence is TGTGCCAGCAGTTATGGCGGGGGGAGTACCGGGGAGCTGTTTTTT.